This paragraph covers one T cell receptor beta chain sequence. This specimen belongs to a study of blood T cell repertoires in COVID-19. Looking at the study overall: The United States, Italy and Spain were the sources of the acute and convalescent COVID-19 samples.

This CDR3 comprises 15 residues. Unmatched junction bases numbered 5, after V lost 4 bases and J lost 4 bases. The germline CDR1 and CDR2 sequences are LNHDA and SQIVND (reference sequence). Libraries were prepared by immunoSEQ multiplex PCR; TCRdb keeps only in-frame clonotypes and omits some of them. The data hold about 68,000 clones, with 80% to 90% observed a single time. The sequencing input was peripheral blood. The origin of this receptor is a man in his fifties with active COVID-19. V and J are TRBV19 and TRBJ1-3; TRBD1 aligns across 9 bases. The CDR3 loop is CASSTWTGVGNTIYF. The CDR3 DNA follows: TGTGCCAGTAGTACCTGGACAGGGGTCGGAAACACCATATATTTT. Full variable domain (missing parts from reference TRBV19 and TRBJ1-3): DGGITQSPKYLFRKEGQNVTLSCEQNLNHDAMYWYRQDPGQGLRLIYYSQIVNDFQKGDIAEGYSVSREKKESFPLTVTSAQKNPTAFYLCASSTWTGVGNTIYFGEGSWLTVV.